This T cell receptor (beta chain) was captured by sequencing in a study of CXCR3-negative and CXCR3-positive naive CD8 T cells. The overall study: Libraries each contributed about 1.5 +/- 0.3 million TRB reads, for around 150 million in total.

Per the germline V gene, CDR1 is ENHRY and CDR2 is SYGVKD. CDR3 size: 11 residues. Whole-study results and caveats: Naive CXCR3-positive and CXCR3-negative cells shared TRBV-TRBJ usage; memory cells diverged.

Remarks on this clonotype: Its antigen is not known.

The libraries of TRB cDNA were prepared using 5' RACE with UMI labels. TCRdb reanalyzed the 5' RACE reads, giving one entry per CDR3 protein sequence and no DNA. Its table records about 48,000 distinct CDR3 sequences. Sequenced material: memory CD8+ T cells from blood. The V call is TRBV10-3, the J call TRBJ2-7. The clonotype originates from a human donor in good health. Some clones in this sample may be carry-over from other donors' samples. The chain's CDR3 is CAISGSGEQYF.